This TCR beta chain came from a study of a mutant IDH1 vaccine in newly diagnosed glioma. Study-wide background: Vaccinations were initiated 4-6 weeks following radiotherapy alone, or were given together with temozolomide cycles. Standard pretreatment was either radiotherapy, temozolomide, or, for most, radiochemotherapy with temozolomide. Study conclusions and caveats: Pseudoprogression showed no apparent link to changes in top peripheral T cell clonotypes.

Time point: week 23, last vaccination. The study gave 300 ug of mutant IDH1 20-mer peptide per vaccine dose, with topical imiquimod. Each donor presented with a new WHO grade 3 or 4 astrocytoma that tested IDH1-mutant and showed ATRX loss. Looked up from germline, CDR1 is SGDLS and CDR2 is YYNGEE. V lost 2 bases and J lost 4; bases outside the gene matches: 6. The CDR3 has 16 amino acids. This clone was detected only once. Antigen specificity is unknown. TCRdb keeps only in-frame clones here, not all; method: immunoSEQ multiplex PCR. The data show tens of thousands of clones, over 75% seen once. Sequenced material: PBMCs, taken from a glioma patient whose treatment included an IDH1 peptide vaccine. V is TRBV9 and J is TRBJ2-1; 10 bases map to TRBD2. The TCR comes from a young man with glioma. CDR3 region: CASSVLLAGAYNEQFF. As DNA, the CDR3 is TGTGCCAGCAGCGTCCTCCTAGCGGGAGCGTACAATGAGCAGTTCTTC. Using reference TRBV9 and TRBJ2-1 for the parts outside the CDR3, the full variable domain is DSGVTQTPKHLITATGQRVTLRCSPRSGDLSVYWYQQSLDQGLQFLIQYYNGEERAKGNILERFSAQQFPDLHSELNLSSLELGDSALYFCASSVLLAGAYNEQFFGPGTRLTVL.